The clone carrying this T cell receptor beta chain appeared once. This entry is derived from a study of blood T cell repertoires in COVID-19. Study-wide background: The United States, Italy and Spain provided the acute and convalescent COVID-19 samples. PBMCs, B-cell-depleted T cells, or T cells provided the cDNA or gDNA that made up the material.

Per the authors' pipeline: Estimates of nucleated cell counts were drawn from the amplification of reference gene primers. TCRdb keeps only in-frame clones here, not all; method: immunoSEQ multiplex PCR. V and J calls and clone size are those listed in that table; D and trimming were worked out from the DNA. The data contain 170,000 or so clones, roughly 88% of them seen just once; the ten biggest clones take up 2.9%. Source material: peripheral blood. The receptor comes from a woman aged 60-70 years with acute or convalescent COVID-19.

CDR3 region: CASSPWTGFEQYF. The DNA of the CDR3 is TGTGCCAGCAGCCCTTGGACAGGGTTCGAGCAGTACTTC. J is TRBJ2-7 and V is TRBV11-2, with TRBD1 matching 8 bases. The germline V gene has CDR1 SGHAT and CDR2 FQNNGV. CDR3 length: 13 amino acids. Trimming removed 5 bases from V and 6 bases from J; junction bases left unmatched: 6. Combining the CDR3 with reference TRBV11-2 and TRBJ2-7 gives the whole variable domain EAGVAQSPRYKIIEKRQSVAFWCNPISGHATLYWYQQILGQGPKLLIQFQNNGVVDDSQLPKDRFSAERLKGVDSTLKIQPAKLEDSAVYLCASSPWTGFEQYFGPGTRLTVT.